The entry below gives a single T cell receptor (beta chain) sequence along with its context. This record belongs to a study of blood T cell repertoires in COVID-19. Study at large: Samples of COVID-19 (acute and convalescent) were obtained from the United States, Italy and Spain. PBMCs, B-cell-depleted T cells, or T cells provided the cDNA or gDNA that made up the material.

How the authors handled the data: It was from reference gene primer amplification that nucleated cell counts were estimated. Using immunoSEQ multiplex PCR, the repertoire was profiled, and TCRdb retains in-frame clones only, with some absent. V and J calls plus clone size are reproduced from that table; the DNA served to infer D and trimming. Of about 72,000 clones detected, more than 80% appear once; the ten largest clones hold roughly a third. V trimming: 6 bases; J trimming: 4 bases; junction bases outside the gene matches: 5. This CDR3 has 15 amino acids. The V gene's germline CDR1 is SNHLY and CDR2 FYNNEI.

Specimen: peripheral blood. This receptor was identified in a woman older than 75 with active or convalescent COVID-19. This rearrangement joins TRBV2 to TRBJ2-1, with 11 nucleotides matching TRBD1. The CDR3 DNA follows: TGTGCCAGCAGCGGGACAGGGGGTACGTACAATGAGCAGTTCTTC. Amino acids: CASSGTGGTYNEQFF. The full variable domain, in which reference TRBV2 and TRBJ2-1 provide the parts outside the CDR3, is EPEVTQTPSHQVTQMGQEVILRCVPISNHLYFYWYRQILGQKVEFLVSFYNNEISEKSEIFDDQFSVERPDGSNFTLKIRSTKLEDSAMYFCASSGTGGTYNEQFFGPGTRLTVL.